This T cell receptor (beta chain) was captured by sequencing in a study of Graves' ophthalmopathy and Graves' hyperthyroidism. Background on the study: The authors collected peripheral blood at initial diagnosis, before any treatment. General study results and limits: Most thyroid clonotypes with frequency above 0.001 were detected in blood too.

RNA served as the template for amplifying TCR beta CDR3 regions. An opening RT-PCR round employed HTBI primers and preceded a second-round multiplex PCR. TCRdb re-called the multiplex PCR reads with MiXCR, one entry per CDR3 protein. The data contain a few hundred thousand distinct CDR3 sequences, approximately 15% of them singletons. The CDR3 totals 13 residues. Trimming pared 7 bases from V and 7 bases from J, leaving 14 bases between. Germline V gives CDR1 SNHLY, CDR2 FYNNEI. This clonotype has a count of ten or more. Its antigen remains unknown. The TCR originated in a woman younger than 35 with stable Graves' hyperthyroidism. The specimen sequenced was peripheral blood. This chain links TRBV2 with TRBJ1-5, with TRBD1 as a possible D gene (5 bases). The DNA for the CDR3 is TGTGCCAGCACCCCTGAGAGGGGCCAGCCCCAGCATTTT. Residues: CASTPERGQPQHF.